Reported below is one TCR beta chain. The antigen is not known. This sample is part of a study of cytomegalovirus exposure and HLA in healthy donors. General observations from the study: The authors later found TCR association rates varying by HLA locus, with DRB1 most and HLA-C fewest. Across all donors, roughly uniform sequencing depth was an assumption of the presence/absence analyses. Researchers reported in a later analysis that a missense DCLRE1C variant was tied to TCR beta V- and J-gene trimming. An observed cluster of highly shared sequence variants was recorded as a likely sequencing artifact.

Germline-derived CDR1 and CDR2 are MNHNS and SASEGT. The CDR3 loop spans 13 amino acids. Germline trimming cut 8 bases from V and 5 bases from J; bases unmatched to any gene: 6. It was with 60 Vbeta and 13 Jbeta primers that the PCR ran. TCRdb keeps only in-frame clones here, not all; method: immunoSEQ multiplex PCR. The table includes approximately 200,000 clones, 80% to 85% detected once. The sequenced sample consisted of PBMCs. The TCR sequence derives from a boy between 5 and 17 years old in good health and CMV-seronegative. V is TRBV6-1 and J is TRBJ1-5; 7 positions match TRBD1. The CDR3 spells CASSDRVDQPQHF. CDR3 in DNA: TGTGCCAGCTCAGACAGGGTTGATCAGCCCCAGCATTTT.